Each of the 17 T cell receptor beta chains below was sequenced from the same sample in a study of blood T cells in healthy people across ages (dated by TCRdb to between 2014 and 2017). Library prep was done by 5' RACE. Sequenced on an Illumina HiSeq 2500. A second PCR of roughly 7 to 11 cycles was performed with a sample-barcoded 5' primer and a J-beta primer mix. In-frame beta chains were kept once TCRdb had trimmed the public reads at Q25 with fastp and called clones with MiXCR. Entries that share a CDR3 protein sequence are merged under the most common genes and DNA. Present in this sample are roughly 700,000 distinct CDR3 sequences, 20% to 30% of which were seen just once. Clones ranked in the top ten supply 9.4% of the sample. This same sample was also part of a study on T cells of mothers and their children.

The sequencing input was blood. The receptor source for this set is a boy under 18 in good health.

A few counts support this clonotype. The rearrangement links TRBV27 to TRBJ2-3; D is ambiguous. Germline V gene lookup returns CDR1 MNHEY and CDR2 SMNVEV (reference sequence). Trimming stripped 4 bases from V and 0 bases from J, with 11 bases between. This CDR3 region has 15 residues. The CDR3 protein is CASSSLIPSTDTQYF. CDR3 DNA: TGTGCCAGCAGTTCCCTAATCCCCAGCACAGATACGCAGTATTTT.

This clonotype came up a few times. The chain links TRBV14 to TRBJ1-2; D is perhaps TRBD1 (5 bases). Trimming pared 2 bases from V and 10 bases from J, leaving 11 bases between. In germline, CDR1 is SGHDN, CDR2 FVKESK. The CDR3 totals 12 residues. Here the CDR3 DNA reads TGTGCCAGCAGCCAAAACGGGGACTCCTACACCTTC. Translation: CASSQNGDSYTF.

V and J are TRBV13 and TRBJ2-5; no reliable D call. The J call is in doubt because the DNA end fits TRBJ2-7 better. Germline CDR1 is PRHDT and CDR2 is FYEKMQ (reference sequence). CDR3 length: 13 amino acids. The CDR3 DNA sequence: TGTGCCAGCAGCTTAAATTTGTTCTACGAGCAGTACTTC. This gives the protein CASSLNLFYEQYF.

This clonotype has a handful of counts. The chain links TRBV11-2 to TRBJ2-3, with D perhaps TRBD2 (6 bases). Deletions cut 8 bases from V and 2 bases from J, with 14 bases between. The CDR3 has 14 amino acids. CDR1 SGHAT and CDR2 FQNNGV come from the germline V gene. The CDR3 sequence: CASGGTYPTDTQYF. In DNA, the CDR3 is TGTGCCAGCGGCGGGACCTACCCCACAGATACGCAGTATTTT.

The CDR3 DNA reads as TGTGCCAGCAGCCCAGTGGGAGGGGCCATCAATCAGCCCCAGCATTTT. It encodes CASSPVGGAINQPQHF. This sequence joins TRBV7-2 and TRBJ1-5, with a weak D call TRBD1 (5 bases). Trimming left V 5 bases short and J 3 bases short, with 17 bases between. The V gene's germline CDR1 is SGHTA and CDR2 FQGNSA. CDR3 length equals 16 residues.

This rearrangement joins TRBV4-3 to TRBJ2-5; no reliable D call. In germline, CDR1 is LGHNA, CDR2 YSLEER. This CDR3 has 14 residues. The V end was cut by 5 bases, the J end by 0 bases, with 10 bases between. CDR3 nucleotide sequence: TGCGCCAGCAGCGAGACGTCATACCAAGAGACCCAGTACTTC. It specifies CASSETSYQETQYF.

J is TRBJ2-5 and V is TRBV7-6; tentative D call: TRBD1 (6 bases). The J call is in doubt because the DNA end fits TRBJ2-7 better. Germline V lookup: CDR1 SGHVS, CDR2 FNYEAQ. CDR3 size: 14 residues. The CDR3 spells CASSLPQDSGEQYF. The CDR3 DNA reads TGTGCCAGCAGCCTACCCCAGGACAGCGGCGAGCAGTACTTC.

The V gene is TRBV6-1, the J gene TRBJ2-5; D not resolved. TRBJ2-1 matches the DNA end more closely, so the J call is doubtful. This CDR3 region has 16 residues. Germline CDR1 is MNHNS and CDR2 is SASEGT. The chain's CDR3 is CASSEGLWVGFNEQFF. CDR3 nucleotide sequence: TGTGCCAGCAGTGAAGGTTTGTGGGTAGGTTTCAATGAGCAGTTCTTC.

This clonotype came up a few times. The V call is TRBV7-2, the J call TRBJ1-5, with no clear D. Germline V gene sequence: CDR1 SGHTA, CDR2 FQGNSA. Trimming shortened V by 1 base and J by 3 bases, and 10 bases separated the two germline ends. CDR3 size: 15 residues. CDR3 DNA sequence: TGTGCCAGCAGCTTAGAATTAAGTACCAATCAGCCCCAGCATTTT. Encoded protein: CASSLELSTNQPQHF.

This clonotype was observed a handful of times. The chain carries TRBV7-2 and TRBJ2-5; the match to TRBD2 covers 11 bases. CDR1 and CDR2 (germline): SGHTA, FQGNSA. The CDR3 runs to 15 residues. V dropped 6 bases and J dropped 6; count of bases not matched to a gene: 9. Written as DNA, the CDR3 is TGTGCCAGCAGACCAACTAGCGGGGGCCACCAGACCCAGTACTTC. Residues: CASRPTSGGHQTQYF.

The chain employs TRBV5-1 and TRBJ2-3; 11 positions agree with TRBD2. The CDR3 sequence is 16 residues long. Unmatched junction bases numbered 6, after V lost 1 base and J lost 5 bases. Germline CDR1 SGHRS, CDR2 YFSETQ. CDR3 DNA sequence: TGCGCCAGCAGCTTGACTAGCGGGAGTTGGGGAGATACGCAGTATTTT. Its translation: CASSLTSGSWGDTQYF.

This clonotype was counted a few times. The rearrangement joins TRBV15 to TRBJ2-5; 7 positions agree with TRBD2. The J call may be mistaken, given a closer DNA end match to TRBJ2-1. The germline V gene encodes CDR1 LNHNV and CDR2 YYDKDF (reference sequence). This CDR3 has 16 amino acids. The CDR3 bases are TGTGCCACCAGCAGAGATACGAGCGGGGCATACAATGAGCAGTTCTTC. Encoded protein: CATSRDTSGAYNEQFF.

This clonotype occurred once. In DNA, the CDR3 is TGTGCCAGCAGTTTATACGGGAACGGCTACACCTTC. This sequence encodes CASSLYGNGYTF. The chain recombines TRBV28 with TRBJ1-2; no definite D call. Germline lookup yields CDR1 MDHEN and CDR2 SYDVKM. V gave up 1 base and J gave up 8 bases, with 8 bases separating them. The CDR3 totals 12 residues.

The V and J genes are TRBV20-1 and TRBJ2-5, with D possibly TRBD2 on 7 matching bases. The CDR3 is made up of 13 amino acids. The V and J ends lost 3 bases and 1 base respectively, with 9 bases between them. Germline V CDR1 and CDR2: DFQATT, SNEGSKA (reference sequence). CDR3 DNA sequence: TGCAGTGCTAGGAGGGGGGGCCAAGAGACCCAGTACTTC. It is translated as CSARRGGQETQYF.

The chain has TRBV5-1 and TRBJ2-1, with 14 bases that match TRBD2. This CDR3 contains 16 residues. The V segment lost 0 bases and the J segment 8 bases; nucleotides outside the gene matches: 4. Germline values: CDR1 SGHRS, CDR2 YFSETQ. Here the CDR3 DNA reads TGCGCCAGCAGCTTGGACTCGGGACTAGCGGGAGATGAGCAGTTCTTC. Translation gives CASSLDSGLAGDEQFF.

This clonotype was seen more than once but under ten times. The rearrangement uses TRBV28 and TRBJ2-3; 14 nucleotides line up with TRBD2. CDR3 size: 16 residues. Germline assignment: CDR1 MDHEN and CDR2 SYDVKM. V trimming: 4 bases; J trimming: 3 bases; junction bases outside the gene matches: 3. CDR3 sequence (DNA): TGTGCCAGCAGTTCGGGACTAGCGGGAGTAACAGATACGCAGTATTTT. Protein product: CASSSGLAGVTDTQYF.

The V and J genes are TRBV6-1 and TRBJ2-3; 8 bases match TRBD1. The junction had 3 bases not matched to a gene; V was cut back by 6 bases and J by 1 base. CDR1 MNHNS and CDR2 SASEGT come from the germline V gene. The CDR3 covers 14 residues. In DNA form, the CDR3 reads TGTGCCAGCAGAAGGACAGGGCGCACAGATACGCAGTATTTT. Residues: CASRRTGRTDTQYF.